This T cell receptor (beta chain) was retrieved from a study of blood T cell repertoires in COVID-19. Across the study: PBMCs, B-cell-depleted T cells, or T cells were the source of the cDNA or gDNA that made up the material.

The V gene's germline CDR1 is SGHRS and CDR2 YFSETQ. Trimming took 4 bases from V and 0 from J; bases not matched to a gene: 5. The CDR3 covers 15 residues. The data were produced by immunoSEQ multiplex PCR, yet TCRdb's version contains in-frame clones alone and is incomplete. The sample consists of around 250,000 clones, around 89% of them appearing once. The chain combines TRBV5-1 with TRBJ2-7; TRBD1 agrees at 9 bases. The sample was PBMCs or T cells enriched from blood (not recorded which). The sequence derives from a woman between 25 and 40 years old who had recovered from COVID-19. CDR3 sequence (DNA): TGCGCCAGCAGCAGACAGGGGGAGTCCTCCTACGAGCAGTACTTC. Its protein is CASSRQGESSYEQYF.